This T cell receptor beta chain stems from a study of PD-1 blockade in mismatch repair-deficient tumors. Whole-study results and caveats: Tumor-resident clones, often undetectable pretreatment in blood, expanded then contracted after pembrolizumab.

The germline CDR1 and CDR2 sequences are SNHLY and FYNNEI. The CDR3 is 16 amino acids. The ends were cut back, 0 bases at V and 1 base at J, with 12 bases in the middle. Mismatch repair deficiency was confirmed in all patients, by PCR or immunohistochemistry. The TCR-sequenced patients were a few responders to pembrolizumab. The table lists this clone with a count of one. The antigen remains undetermined. Method: immunoSEQ multiplex PCR; TCRdb's copy keeps in-frame clones and lacks some. The profile shows some 130,000 clones, roughly 86% of them singletons. This receptor was taken from an adult with mismatch repair-deficient cancer. The chain couples TRBV2 to TRBJ1-1; D remains unclear. Source: peripheral blood, taken approximately 72 weeks after starting pembrolizumab. This chain's CDR3 is CASSEASSSRNTEAFF. The CDR3 nucleotides are TGTGCCAGCAGTGAAGCGTCAAGTTCCAGGAACACTGAAGCTTTCTTT.